This T cell receptor (beta chain) originates from a study of cytomegalovirus exposure and HLA in healthy donors. Study-wide findings and caveats: Altogether, 150 to 200 TCR beta chains were recorded as cytomegalovirus-associated.

Repertoires were generated with immunoSEQ multiplex PCR, while TCRdb's copy carries only in-frame clones and drops some. The data hold 65,000 or so clones, with 92% observed a single time. Germline V gene sequence: CDR1 SQVTM, CDR2 ANQGSEA. After removal of 6 bases from V and 8 bases from J, the junction contained 10 bases not matched to a gene. The CDR3 spans 13 residues. Notes on this clone: The antigen is undetermined.

The chain carries TRBV29-1 and TRBJ2-1; TRBD1 matches 7 bases. The sample was PBMCs. This receptor was identified in a woman younger than 35 in good health and CMV-seronegative. CDR3 nucleotide sequence: TGCAGCGTGATAGGGGGCGCAGGCTATGAGCAGTTCTTC. Translation gives CSVIGGAGYEQFF.